A selection of T cell receptor beta chains follows, all from one sample in a study of blood T cell repertoires in COVID-19. The assay was immunoSEQ multiplex PCR, and TCRdb's table has in-frame clones only and misses some. Of 200,000 to 250,000 clones listed, 80% to 90% were seen once; the top ten hold about 10%. The sequencing sample was made of peripheral blood. These receptor sequences come from an elderly woman with acute or convalescent COVID-19. The CDR3 runs from the conserved cysteine through the conserved F or W. D genes are given only for firm matches. A clone size is listed for some rows: how often the clone was seen (once, few, many), or a class if it is expanded.

V	J	D	size	CDR3	DNA
TRBV12-3/TRBV12-4	TRBJ2-7	NA	NA	CASSLRGYEQYF	TGTGCCAGCAGTTTACGGGGTTACGAGCAGTACTTC
TRBV19	TRBJ2-7	NA	once	CASSTQGSTSYEQYF	TGTGCCAGTAGTACCCAGGGGTCCACCTCCTACGAGCAGTACTTC
TRBV4-1	TRBJ1-1	NA	once	CASSQPRTGHGQAFF	TGCGCCAGCAGCCAACCCCGAACAGGACATGGCCAGGCTTTCTTT
TRBV16	TRBJ2-5	TRBD2	NA	CASSQSGLVEQTQYF	TGTGCCAGCAGCCAATCGGGACTAGTAGAACAGACCCAGTACTTC
TRBV28	TRBJ2-7	NA	NA	CASSLRAGAVGEQYF	TGTGCCAGCAGTTTACGTGCAGGGGCGGTAGGCGAGCAGTACTTC
TRBV19	TRBJ2-7	NA	once	CASSVPGNRAYYEQYF	TGTGCCAGTAGTGTCCCCGGTAACAGGGCGTACTACGAGCAGTACTTC
TRBV27	TRBJ2-2	NA	NA	CASTTYIREGGTGELFF	TGTGCCAGCACCACCTATATTCGGGAAGGCGGCACCGGGGAGCTGTTTTTT
TRBV19	TRBJ2-7	NA	NA	CASSNQDSSYEQYF	TGTGCCAGTAGTAATCAGGACAGCTCCTACGAGCAGTACTTC
TRBV30	TRBJ2-2	NA	NA	CAWSARLTGELFF	TGTGCCTGGAGTGCCAGACTAACCGGGGAGCTGTTTTTT
TRBV6-5	TRBJ1-4	TRBD1	NA	CASNDRGINEKLFF	TGTGCCAGCAACGACAGGGGAATTAATGAAAAACTGTTTTTT
TRBV5-3	TRBJ1-4	NA	NA	CARSPNEKLFF	TGTGCCAGAAGCCCAAATGAAAAACTGTTTTTT
TRBV7-2	TRBJ2-3	TRBD2	NA	CAASGGAPDTDTQYF	TGTGCCGCTAGCGGGGGGGCTCCGGACACAGATACGCAGTATTTT
TRBV19	TRBJ2-7	NA	NA	CASQEGGSDEQYF	TGTGCCAGCCAAGAGGGGGGGAGCGACGAGCAGTACTTC
TRBV18	TRBJ1-1	TRBD1	NA	CASSPGGGHTEAFF	TGTGCCAGCTCCCCCGGAGGGGGCCACACTGAAGCTTTCTTT
TRBV29-1	TRBJ1-1	NA	NA	CSASFAEEAFF	TGCAGCGCATCTTTCGCGGAAGAAGCTTTCTTT
TRBV7-2	TRBJ2-5	TRBD2	few	CASSLGLTGGQETQYF	TGTGCCAGCAGCTTAGGATTAACGGGGGGACAAGAGACCCAGTACTTC
TRBV6-5	TRBJ1-5	NA	NA	CATPPREGQPQHF	TGTGCCACCCCACCGCGGGAGGGCCAGCCCCAGCATTTT
TRBV19	TRBJ1-2	TRBD1	NA	CASSIPGTGFGGYTF	TGTGCCAGTAGTATCCCCGGGACAGGATTCGGCGGCTACACCTTC
TRBV11-2	TRBJ1-6	NA	NA	CASSSQGGNSPLHF	TGTGCCAGCAGCTCACAGGGCGGTAATTCACCCCTCCACTTT
TRBV3-1/TRBV3-2	TRBJ1-6	TRBD1	NA	CASSPDRDSPLHF	TGTGCCAGCAGCCCGGACAGGGATTCACCCCTCCACTTT
TRBV5-1	TRBJ2-7	NA	NA	CASSLGLGTGEQYF	TGCGCCAGCAGCCTAGGTTTGGGGACTGGCGAGCAGTACTTC
TRBV13	TRBJ1-1	NA	NA	CASSLRRGEAFF	TGTGCCAGCAGCTTACGGCGGGGTGAAGCTTTCTTT
TRBV2	TRBJ1-6	TRBD1	once	CASSEFPSLDREGRSLHF	TGTGCCAGCAGTGAATTCCCCTCGCTGGACAGGGAAGGTCGATCCCTCCACTTT
TRBV7-9	TRBJ2-5	NA	NA	CASSLVGQGETQYF	TGTGCCAGCAGCTTAGTAGGGCAGGGGGAGACCCAGTACTTC
TRBV19	TRBJ1-5	NA	NA	CASSISPHRDISQPQHF	TGTGCCAGTAGTATATCCCCCCACAGGGATATTAGTCAGCCCCAGCATTTT
TRBV4-1	TRBJ1-3	NA	NA	CASSQDPGGKGNTIYF	TGCGCCAGCAGCCAAGATCCGGGGGGAAAGGGAAACACCATATATTTT
TRBV19	TRBJ2-1	NA	once	CASSIGGGQPLQFF	TGTGCCAGTAGTATAGGAGGGGGACAACCTCTGCAGTTCTTC
TRBV9	TRBJ1-3	NA	NA	CASSVEISGNTIYF	TGTGCCAGCAGCGTCGAGATCTCGGGAAACACCATATATTTT
TRBV19	TRBJ1-1	TRBD1	NA	CASSRPGQGSTEAFF	TGTGCCAGTAGTAGGCCGGGACAGGGGAGTACTGAAGCTTTCTTT